One and the same sample provided the 7 T cell receptor beta chains below, sequenced in a study of CD8+ T cells in alopecia areata. Treatment reported: oral pan-JAK inhibitor, 5-10 mg twice daily. RNA was isolated and reverse transcribed to cDNA, the sequencing template. The data were produced by immunoSEQ multiplex PCR, yet TCRdb's version contains in-frame clones alone and is incomplete. The table has nearly 95,000 clones, about two thirds seen once. Sequences were derived from CD8+ T cells sorted from blood, sampled between weeks 43 and 45, from a patient treated with tofacitinib. Receptor source: a human donor with alopecia areata.

This rearrangement joins TRBV30 to TRBJ2-6; D gene ambiguous. V lost 0 bases and J 4 bases, leaving 10 bases between the germline ends. Germline-derived CDR1 and CDR2 are GTSNPN and SVGIG (reference sequence). The CDR3 contains 15 residues. The CDR3, as DNA: TGTGCCTGGAGTGTACACGGGCTGGGGGCCAACGTCCTGACTTTC. Translation: CAWSVHGLGANVLTF.

The chain combines TRBV4-3 with TRBJ2-1, with TRBD2 matching over 11 bases. CDR1 and CDR2 from the germline V gene are LGHNA and YSLEER. The CDR3 is made up of 17 amino acids. The trim removed 1 base at V and 7 bases at J, leaving 9 bases unmatched. The CDR3 region is CASSQGLAGRDQNEQFF. The CDR3 DNA is TGCGCCAGCAGCCAAGGACTAGCGGGGCGAGACCAGAATGAGCAGTTCTTC.

DNA for the CDR3: TGCAGCGTTGATGGCGGAAACTATGGCTACACCTTC. Translated: CSVDGGNYGYTF. The rearrangement joins TRBV29-1 to TRBJ1-2; no reliable D call. V was trimmed by 3 bases and J by 2 bases, leaving 7 bases between them. This CDR3 is built from 12 residues. From germline, CDR1 is SQVTM and CDR2 ANQGSEA.

This chain joins TRBV27 and TRBJ2-6, with 7 bases lining up with TRBD1. After removal of 5 bases from V and 1 base from J, the junction contained 2 bases not matched to a gene. This CDR3 contains 15 residues. The V gene's germline CDR1 is MNHEY and CDR2 SMNVEV (reference sequence). The CDR3 protein is CASSKTGSGANVLTF. DNA for the CDR3: TGTGCCAGCAGTAAGACAGGGTCTGGGGCCAACGTCCTGACTTTC.

This clone was detected a few times. The CDR3 loop is CASSGLAGFFRGDTQYF. CDR3 sequence (DNA): TGTGCCAGCAGCGGACTAGCGGGGTTCTTCCGGGGAGATACGCAGTATTTT. This chain uses TRBV27 with TRBJ2-3; TRBD2 agrees at 12 bases. With V trimmed by 6 bases and J by 5 bases, 12 bases remained unmatched. CDR1 MNHEY and CDR2 SMNVEV come from the germline V gene (reference sequence). The CDR3 has 17 residues.

The chain couples TRBV6-6 to TRBJ2-7; D is unclear. V shed 8 bases and J shed 2 bases, with 10 bases lying between them. In germline, CDR1 is MNHNY, CDR2 SVGAGI (reference sequence). This CDR3 has 12 amino acids. The CDR3 sequence: CASAGNTYEQYF. The CDR3 DNA reads as TGTGCCAGCGCCGGTAATACCTACGAGCAGTACTTC.

This clone came up a few times. The chain is built from TRBV6-5 and TRBJ2-3, with D possibly matching TRBD2 (5 bases). V shed 4 bases and J shed 1 base, with 9 bases lying between them. The germline V gene has CDR1 MNHEY and CDR2 SVGAGI. CDR3 length: 14 amino acids. This CDR3 reads CASSFDGGTDTQYF. The CDR3 bases are TGTGCCAGCAGTTTCGACGGGGGCACAGATACGCAGTATTTT.